This record looks at one T cell receptor (beta chain) sequence and its context. Its specificity is not known. Investigators amplified TCR beta CDR3 regions from RNA transcripts. RT-PCR was first run with HTBI primers, then multiplex PCR in a second round. One entry per CDR3 protein, called by TCRdb with MiXCR from the multiplex PCR reads. The table has roughly 400,000 distinct CDR3 sequences, roughly 14% seen once. Trimming took off 2 bases at V and 5 bases at J, with 9 bases between the two ends. The CDR3 has 13 residues. This sample was taken from a study of Graves' ophthalmopathy and Graves' hyperthyroidism. Study outcomes and limitations: Most thyroid clonotypes with frequency above 0.001 were detected in blood too.

Clinical symptoms, serum thyroxine, TRAb, thyroid ultrasound and orbital computed tomography formed the basis of diagnosis. PBMCs were isolated by Ficoll-Paque density gradient centrifugation, using approximately 10 ml of fresh peripheral blood as the starting material. V is TRBV12-3 or TRBV12-4 and J is TRBJ1-1, with D unclear. The clonotype comes from a woman between 18 and 29 years old with stable Graves' hyperthyroidism. Sequencing input: peripheral blood. The CDR3, as DNA: TGTGCCAGCAGTTTAACCAGATCGACTGAAGCTTTCTTT. As protein: CASSLTRSTEAFF.